Below, 19 T cell receptor beta chains from the same sample are listed, as sequenced in a study of blood T cell repertoires in COVID-19. Assay used: immunoSEQ multiplex PCR; TCRdb lists only in-frame clones, some missing. Of about 480,000 clones listed, 88% are singletons. Sample: PBMCs or T cells enriched from blood (not recorded which). Receptors were obtained from a middle-aged woman who had recovered from COVID-19.

The J gene is TRBJ1-1, the V gene TRBV15; TRBD1 might be the D (6 bases). This CDR3 spans 15 amino acids. V lost 3 bases and J lost 8, with 19 bases in between. Germline assignment: CDR1 LNHNV and CDR2 YYDKDF (reference sequence). CDR3 amino acids: CATSSPTGEGVEAFF. CDR3 coding DNA: TGTGCCACCAGCAGCCCCACCGGGGAGGGGGTAGAAGCTTTCTTT.

This clone was recorded only once. The rearrangement links TRBV27 to TRBJ1-6; D might be TRBD1 (6 bases). Looked up from germline, CDR1 is MNHEY and CDR2 is SMNVEV (reference sequence). The CDR3 runs 17 residues. Trimming removed 1 base at V and 7 bases at J, with 17 bases between. Written as DNA, the CDR3 is TGTGCCAGCAGTTTATTGGCAGGGGATCGTAGGAATTCACCCCTCCACTTT. Translated: CASSLLAGDRRNSPLHF.

The rearrangement uses TRBV7-6 and TRBJ2-6; 9 nucleotides match TRBD1. Germline CDR1 SGHVS, CDR2 FNYEAQ. This CDR3 has 14 residues. After removal of 2 bases from V and 12 bases from J, the junction contained 5 bases not matched to a gene. In nucleotides, the CDR3 is TGTGCCAGCAGCTTATGGGGACAGGGTGGCGTCCTGACTTTC. Translated, it gives CASSLWGQGGVLTF.

J is TRBJ2-1 and V is TRBV29-1, with TRBD1 matching 10 bases. The V and J ends lost 6 bases and 9 bases, in that order; junction bases with no gene match: 8. CDR1 is SQVTM, CDR2 ANQGSEA, per germline. The length of the CDR3 is 13 residues. Here the CDR3 reads CSVGTGDFGEQFF. The DNA for the CDR3 is TGCAGCGTGGGGACAGGGGACTTTGGTGAGCAGTTCTTC.

The J gene is TRBJ1-4, the V gene TRBV7-2; tentative D call: TRBD1 (5 bases). The germline CDR1 and CDR2 sequences are SGHTA and FQGNSA. The CDR3 is 14 residues long. V was cut by 2 bases and J by 5 bases, with 9 bases left in between. The CDR3 coding sequence is TGTGCCAGCAGCTTACAGGGTCTGAATGAAAAACTGTTTTTT. It specifies CASSLQGLNEKLFF.

The V gene is TRBV18, the J gene TRBJ1-4; no definite D call. CDR1 is KGHSH and CDR2 is LQKENI in the germline V gene. Between the trimmed V and J ends, which lost 4 bases and 4 bases, there was a span of 13 bases. This CDR3 region has 15 residues. CDR3 protein: CASSLIRAGNEKLFF. The DNA of the CDR3 is TGTGCCAGCTCACTCATCCGAGCCGGTAATGAAAAACTGTTTTTT.

The genes are TRBV5-1 and TRBJ1-1; D is ambiguous. This CDR3 has 14 residues. With 0 bases removed from V and 6 bases from J, the gap between germline ends came to 12 bases. Germline loops: CDR1 SGHRS, CDR2 YFSETQ. CDR3 sequence: CASSLDPGLAEAFF. The DNA for the CDR3 is TGCGCCAGCAGCTTGGATCCGGGTTTGGCTGAAGCTTTCTTT.

The chain uses TRBV13 and TRBJ1-1; tentatively, D is TRBD1 (5 bases). CDR3 length equals 16 residues. Germline-derived CDR1 and CDR2 are PRHDT and FYEKMQ (reference sequence). Deletions cut 0 bases from V and 1 base from J, with 12 bases between. The CDR3, as DNA: TGTGCCAGCAGCTTAGGAAACTTCAGGGAGAACACTGAAGCTTTCTTT. Protein sequence: CASSLGNFRENTEAFF. The full variable domain, its missing parts supplied by reference TRBV13 and TRBJ1-1, is AAGVIQSPRHLIKEKRETATLKCYPIPRHDTVYWYQQGPGQDPQFLISFYEKMQSDKGSIPDRFSAQQFSDYHSELNMSSLELGDSALYFCASSLGNFRENTEAFFGQGTRLTVV.

In this sample, this clone turned up once. This sequence joins TRBV5-8 and TRBJ2-1; TRBD2 is a possible D gene (6 bases). CDR3 length: 14 amino acids. V lost 0 bases, J lost 6 bases, and 10 bases lay in between. Germline V lookup: CDR1 SGHTS, CDR2 YDEGEE. The CDR3 nucleotides read TGTGCCAGCAGCTTGGCCGGACTATCCAATGAGCAGTTCTTC. Amino acids: CASSLAGLSNEQFF.

This sequence joins TRBV29-1 and TRBJ1-2; 10 bases are shared with TRBD1. This CDR3 is 13 amino acids long. The trim removed 7 bases at V and 4 bases at J, leaving 6 bases unmatched. The V gene's germline CDR1 is SQVTM and CDR2 ANQGSEA. CDR3 DNA sequence: TGCAGCGCTGGACAGGGGGTTGGCTATGGCTACACCTTC. This sequence encodes CSAGQGVGYGYTF.

The chain recombines TRBV18 with TRBJ1-1, with D perhaps matching TRBD1 (5 bases). Germline values: CDR1 KGHSH, CDR2 LQKENI. The V and J ends lost 1 base and 2 bases respectively, with 8 bases between them. The CDR3 extends over 14 amino acids. CDR3 bases: TGTGCCAGCTCACCACAGCAGGGTAACACTGAAGCTTTCTTT. This sequence encodes CASSPQQGNTEAFF.

The CDR3, as DNA: TGTGCCAGCAGCTTAAGGCAGGGGGACGAAAAACTGTTTTTT. This gives the protein CASSLRQGDEKLFF. The chain combines TRBV7-9 with TRBJ1-4; 7 positions match TRBD1. This CDR3 comprises 14 residues. Germline CDR1 is SEHNR and CDR2 is FQNEAQ (reference sequence). J gave up 8 bases and V 2 bases, and 5 bases lay outside the gene matches.

The chain links TRBV25-1 to TRBJ2-7; 7 bases match TRBD1. The CDR3 contains 13 residues. V was pared by 10 bases and J by 2 bases, with 8 bases of the junction left unmatched. CDR1 MGHDK and CDR2 SYGVNS come from the germline V gene. The CDR3 loop is CATGRQGPYEQYF. Written as DNA, the CDR3 is TGTGCCACGGGCCGACAGGGACCCTACGAGCAGTACTTC.

V is TRBV6-6 and J is TRBJ1-1; D is undetermined. V shed 3 bases and J shed 1 base, with 15 bases lying between them. Germline CDR1 is MNHNY and CDR2 is SVGAGI (reference sequence). The CDR3 is 16 residues long. CDR3: CASSYQFHGKNTEAFF. CDR3 coding DNA: TGTGCCAGCAGTTATCAATTTCACGGGAAGAACACTGAAGCTTTCTTT.

The chain combines TRBV7-8 with TRBJ2-7; TRBD2 matches 15 bases. This CDR3 is built from 17 residues. The junction had 8 bases not matched to a gene; V was cut back by 1 base and J by 7 bases. Germline V gives CDR1 SGHVS, CDR2 FQNEAQ. CDR3 sequence (DNA): TGTGCCAGCAGCTTAGGAGGACTAGCGGGAGGGCCGCGGGAGCAGTACTTC. Encoded protein: CASSLGGLAGGPREQYF.

The rearrangement links TRBV5-4 to TRBJ2-1; 10 bases agree with TRBD2. The CDR3 runs to 16 residues. CDR1 SGHNT and CDR2 YYREEE come from the germline V gene (reference sequence). The trim removed 4 bases at V and 7 bases at J, leaving 11 bases unmatched. The CDR3 DNA is TGTGCCAGCAGCCGGGAGGGGACTAGCGAGATAAATGAGCAGTTCTTC. Amino acids: CASSREGTSEINEQFF.

The rearrangement links TRBV7-2 to TRBJ2-1; D is unclear. Trimming cost V 5 bases and J 0 bases, with 17 bases left between them. CDR1 is SGHTA, CDR2 FQGNSA, per germline. The CDR3 loop spans 17 amino acids. The CDR3 region has the DNA TGTGCCAGCAGCACTCGACTCGAAAGTAGCTCCTACAATGAGCAGTTCTTC. Amino acids: CASSTRLESSSYNEQFF. Full variable domain (remainder filled in from reference TRBV7-2 and TRBJ2-1): GAGVSQSPSNKVTEKGKDVELRCDPISGHTALYWYRQSLGQGLEFLIYFQGNSAPDKSGLPSDRFSAERTGGSVSTLTIQRTQQEDSAVYLCASSTRLESSSYNEQFFGPGTRLTVL.

This clone has only a few counts. This chain joins TRBV3-1 (or the pseudogene TRBV3-2) and TRBJ2-1, with 16 bases identical to TRBD2. The CDR3 contains 16 residues. The junction had 4 bases not matched to a gene; V was cut back by 1 base and J by 10 bases. Looked up from germline, CDR1 is LGHDT and CDR2 is YNNKEL (reference sequence). CDR3 residues: CASSQGGTSGRGEQFF. The DNA for the CDR3 is TGTGCCAGCAGCCAAGGCGGGACTAGCGGGAGGGGGGAGCAGTTCTTC.

Note on this clone: Other nucleotide sequences from this sample produce the same CDR3. This rearrangement joins TRBV12-3 or TRBV12-4 to TRBJ1-2; tentatively, D is TRBD1 (5 bases). This CDR3 region has 13 residues. Trimming took off 6 bases at V and 3 bases at J, with 11 bases between the two ends. Written as DNA, the CDR3 is TGTGCCAGCAGACCACAAGGGGACTATGGCTACACCTTC. Translated: CASRPQGDYGYTF.